The present T cell receptor beta chain was sequenced within a study of regulatory T cells in long-lasting Graves disease listed by TCRdb under 2021. As for the study more broadly: Persistent Graves' disease meant more than 5 years of antithyroid drug treatment with TSH receptor autoantibodies that stayed positive. Peripheral blood TCR sequencing and RNA sequencing compared persistent Graves' disease patients with newly diagnosed Graves' disease patients. The study took place in China and was registered as a clinical trial. A total of approximately 35 samples underwent TCR sequencing: some 13 from persistent and around 20 from newly diagnosed Graves' disease patients. Persistent Graves' disease patients in the clinical cohort had taken antithyroid drugs for around 10 years on average.

The library relied on multiplex PCR. The reads were generated on an Illumina HiSeq 4000. TCR beta libraries were built with iRepertoire HTBI primers and Arm-PCR amplification of CDR3 regions. Before sequencing, the PCR products went through gel purification. The authors' pipeline ran thus. Gene usage analysis of CDR3 amino acid clonotypes used the roughly 60 TRBV and about 15 TRBJ segments found across samples. COPE and FqMerger were used to merge the filtered high-quality paired reads into contigs. Contigs were aligned with BLAST to IMGT TRBV, TRBD and TRBJ reference genes, and CDR3 was defined per IMGT. Clonotypes above 0.1% frequency were classified as highly expanded clones. Repertoire diversity was measured by Shannon entropy, and V-J evenness by the Gini coefficient. A clonotype was considered public if more than one individual shared it. In TCRdb, the public reads were trimmed at Q25 with fastp and aligned with MiXCR, with productive beta chains retained. Each entry merges the rows of one CDR3 protein and shows their most common DNA and genes. The V and J calls and clone size come from TCRdb's table, not from the authors' own analysis. For this sample the table gives 450,000 or so distinct CDR3 sequences, of which more than 20% were detected only once. The ten biggest clones cover 7.8% of the sample.

This clonotype was detected many times. It lacks a known antigen. Base quality data are lacking; no much larger clone is found one base away. The time point label of this sample denotes: persistent/refractory GD, antithyroid drugs over 5 years with positive TRAb. For both TCR sequencing and RNA sequencing, RNA was extracted from PBMCs using TRIzol. The diagnosis of Graves' disease followed American Thyroid Association guidelines. Patients were recruited from an endocrinology department in Xi'an, China. Each patient gave about 8.1 milliliters of peripheral blood, collected in an EDTA anticoagulant tube. Ficoll Paque Plus density gradient separation was used to isolate PBMCs, and no additional T cell sorting was done. RNA quality was checked with an Agilent 2100 Bioanalyzer and agarose gel, and concentration with a NanoDrop 2000. The CDR3 sequence holds 13 residues, the cysteine and phenylalanine included. The sequence is cut down to CDR3 DNA, 39 bases in frame from base 1. Per the germline V gene (reference sequence), DFQATT is the CDR1 and SNEGSKA is the CDR2. V sheds 0 bases and J sheds 2 bases, leaving 7 bases between their ends.

Broad study findings and their caveats: As a limitation, the authors acknowledged that the small sample size may reduce accuracy. Patients with persistent disease shared more public clonotypes (around 2,500) than newly diagnosed patients did (roughly 970). Peripheral blood alone was examined, since thyroid tissue, which constituted the primary lesion, could not be accessed. Lower TCR Shannon entropy and fewer highly expanded clones were observed in persistent Graves' disease patients than in newly diagnosed patients, which suggested clonal expansion. Sequencing and analysis were restricted to the TCR beta chain. TRBV28, TRBJ1-2 and TRBJ2-5 were preferentially used in persistent disease, while TRBV20-1 and TRBJ2-1 were favored in newly diagnosed disease.

The sequencing here drew on peripheral blood mononuclear cells (PBMCs), taken when the disease was refractory, from a patient treated with antithyroid drugs. The receptor was isolated from a female donor with Graves disease. This receptor chain uses TRBV20-1 and TRBJ2-5; the D gene is not confidently resolved. Here the CDR3 is given as CSARDPLQETQYF. The bases read TGCAGTGCTAGAGATCCCCTTCAAGAGACCCAGTACTTC.